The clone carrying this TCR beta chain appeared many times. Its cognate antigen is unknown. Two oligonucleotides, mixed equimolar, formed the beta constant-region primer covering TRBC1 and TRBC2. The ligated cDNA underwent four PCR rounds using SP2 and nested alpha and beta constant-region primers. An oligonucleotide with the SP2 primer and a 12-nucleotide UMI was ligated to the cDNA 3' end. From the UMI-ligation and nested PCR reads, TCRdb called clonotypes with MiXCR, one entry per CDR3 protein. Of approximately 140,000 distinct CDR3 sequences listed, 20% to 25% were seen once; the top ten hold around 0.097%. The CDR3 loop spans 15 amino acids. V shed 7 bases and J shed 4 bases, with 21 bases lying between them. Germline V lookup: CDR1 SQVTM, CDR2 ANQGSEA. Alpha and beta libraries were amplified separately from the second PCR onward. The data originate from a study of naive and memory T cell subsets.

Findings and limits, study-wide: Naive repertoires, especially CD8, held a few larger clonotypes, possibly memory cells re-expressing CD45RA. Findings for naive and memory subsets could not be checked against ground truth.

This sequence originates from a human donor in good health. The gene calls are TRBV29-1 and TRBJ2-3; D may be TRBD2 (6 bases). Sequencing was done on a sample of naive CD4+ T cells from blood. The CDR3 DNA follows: TGCAGCGCCTCGCGGAGGGAGGCGGGTGCAGATACGCAGTATTTT. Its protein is CSASRREAGADTQYF.